Each of the 16 T cell receptor beta chains below was sequenced from the same sample in a study of blood T cells in healthy people across ages. The use of a sample-barcoded 5' primer and a J-beta primer mix characterized a second PCR of roughly 7 to 11 cycles. TCRdb called the 5' RACE reads again in MiXCR, with one record for every CDR3 protein. The table records around 900,000 distinct CDR3 sequences, just over 50% of them present only once. Sequencing was carried out using blood. The origin of the receptors is a woman aged 55-70 years in good health.

Only one count was recorded for this clonotype. In nucleotides, the CDR3 is TGTGCCAGCAGTCCGACTCTAGGACAGGGAGATGTCGATGGCTACACCTTC. Translated: CASSPTLGQGDVDGYTF. The chain carries TRBV25-1 and TRBJ1-2; 8 nucleotides align to TRBD1. This CDR3 region has 17 residues. In germline, CDR1 is MGHDK, CDR2 SYGVNS. J lost 6 bases, V lost 5 bases, and 17 bases had no gene match.

The V call is TRBV30, the J call TRBJ1-2; tentative D call: TRBD1 (5 bases). Germline V gene lookup returns CDR1 GTSNPN and CDR2 SVGIG (reference sequence). V lost 0 bases to trimming and J lost 4 bases, with 12 bases between them. There are 14 residues in the CDR3. The CDR3 region is CAWSVPRGLYGYTF. In DNA form, the CDR3 reads TGTGCCTGGAGTGTACCTAGGGGACTCTATGGCTACACCTTC.

The chain employs TRBV6-2 or TRBV6-3 and TRBJ2-7; D remains ambiguous. The germline V gene has CDR1 MNHEY and CDR2 SVGEGT. The V gene lost 3 bases and the J gene lost 3 bases, with 9 bases spanning the gap. The CDR3 loop spans 13 amino acids. CDR3 region: CASSYLWDYEQYF. CDR3 nucleotides: TGTGCCAGCAGTTATCTATGGGACTACGAGCAGTACTTC.

This clonotype was observed a few times. J is TRBJ2-6 and V is TRBV28, with unresolved D. The CDR3 extends over 16 amino acids. V lost 5 bases and J 2 bases, leaving 13 bases between the germline ends. Germline V gene data show CDR1 as MDHEN and CDR2 as SYDVKM. CDR3 protein: CASSAKGIPGANVLTF. CDR3 bases: TGTGCCAGCAGTGCGAAGGGCATCCCTGGGGCCAACGTCCTGACTTTC. The full variable domain, with the rest looked up from reference TRBV28 and TRBJ2-6, is DVKVTQSSRYLVKRTGEKVFLECVQDMDHENMFWYRQDPGLGLRLIYFSYDVKMKEKGDIPEGYSVSREKKERFSLILESASTNQTSMYLCASSAKGIPGANVLTFGAGSRLTVL.

This chain joins TRBV29-1 and TRBJ2-7, with 7 bases that match TRBD2. V shed 2 bases and J 2 bases; nucleotides not matched to a gene: 6. CDR1 and CDR2 (germline): SQVTM, ANQGSEA. This CDR3 contains 14 residues. The CDR3 sequence is CSVEPREGTYEQYF. CDR3 DNA: TGCAGCGTTGAACCCAGGGAGGGGACCTACGAGCAGTACTTC.

The sample holds many counts of this clonotype. This chain connects TRBV20-1 to TRBJ2-1; tentative D call: TRBD2 (6 bases). The CDR3 length is 15 residues. The germline V gene encodes CDR1 DFQATT and CDR2 SNEGSKA (reference sequence). The V gene lost 4 bases and the J gene lost 6 bases, with 19 bases spanning the gap. The DNA of the CDR3 is TGCAGTGCTACCCGATTATCCAGGACTACCAATGAGCAGTTCTTC. Residues: CSATRLSRTTNEQFF.

This sequence joins TRBV27 and TRBJ2-7; D possibly matches TRBD1 or TRBD2 (5 bases each). The CDR3 is 12 residues long. The V gene's germline CDR1 is MNHEY and CDR2 SMNVEV (reference sequence). Trimming took off 2 bases at V and 12 bases at J, with 14 bases between the two ends. The CDR3 nucleotides read TGTGCCAGCAGTTTAAGTGGGACGGGGTGGTACTTC. This sequence encodes CASSLSGTGWYF.

The chain joins TRBV18 to TRBJ2-5; TRBD2 is a possible D gene (5 bases). The CDR3 loop spans 14 amino acids. CDR1 and CDR2 (germline): KGHSH, LQKENI. V was pared by 6 bases and J by 11 bases, with 22 bases between. CDR3 DNA sequence: TGTGCCAGCTCTCCCAATTTGGACTCCTACGGGCAGTACTTC. Protein product: CASSPNLDSYGQYF.

Ten or more counts support this clonotype. The J gene is TRBJ2-7, the V gene TRBV7-9; no clear D gene. CDR1 and CDR2 from the germline V gene are SEHNR and FQNEAQ (reference sequence). The CDR3 loop spans 13 amino acids. Trimming took 6 bases from V and 3 from J, leaving 12 bases between them. The CDR3 DNA follows: TGTGCCAGCAGTTTGGCAGGTCTCTACGAGCAGTACTTC. It translates to CASSLAGLYEQYF.

The chain couples TRBV18 to TRBJ2-1; TRBD2 matches 7 bases. Trimming at V came to 1 base and at J to 4 bases, leaving 7 bases not matched to a gene. This CDR3 region has 16 residues. Germline CDR1 reads KGHSH; CDR2 reads LQKENI. CDR3 bases: TGTGCCAGCTCACCACTGGGAGCGGGGAATTACAATGAGCAGTTCTTC. This codes for CASSPLGAGNYNEQFF.

The gene calls are TRBV15 and TRBJ2-1, with 7 bases aligning to TRBD2. V was pared by 5 bases and J by 0 bases, with 4 bases of the junction left unmatched. Germline CDR1 is LNHNV and CDR2 is YYDKDF (reference sequence). The length of the CDR3 is 15 residues. The CDR3, as DNA: TGTGCCACCAGCGAGCGGGGAAGCTCCTACAATGAGCAGTTCTTC. Residues: CATSERGSSYNEQFF.

This clonotype was seen only a few times. The V gene is TRBV27, the J gene TRBJ2-5, with D unresolved. V was trimmed by 3 bases and J by 5 bases, leaving 10 bases between them. Germline CDR1 is MNHEY and CDR2 is SMNVEV (reference sequence). The CDR3 length is 13 residues. DNA of the CDR3: TGTGCCAGCAGTTTGGATGGGAAGGAGACCCAGTACTTC. This sequence encodes CASSLDGKETQYF.

The J gene is TRBJ2-1, the V gene TRBV29-1; TRBD2 agrees at 12 bases. Losses at the gene ends were 4 bases for V and 6 bases for J; bases not matched to a gene: 10. Germline CDR1 SQVTM, CDR2 ANQGSEA. The CDR3 loop spans 16 amino acids. The CDR3 DNA reads as TGCAGCGTTGGGCTAGCGGGAGGGTGGACAGCCAATGAGCAGTTCTTC. It specifies CSVGLAGGWTANEQFF.

The chain recombines TRBV15 with TRBJ2-7, with D hard to call. Trimming shortened V by 5 bases and J by 1 base, and 12 bases separated the two germline ends. Germline assignment: CDR1 LNHNV and CDR2 YYDKDF (reference sequence). CDR3 length: 14 amino acids. The DNA for the CDR3 is TGTGCCACCAGCCAACTTGGAAGATCCTACGAGCAGTACTTC. This codes for CATSQLGRSYEQYF.

This chain links TRBV7-9 with TRBJ2-7; tentatively, D is TRBD2 (6 bases). Germline V CDR1 and CDR2: SEHNR, FQNEAQ (reference sequence). V was shortened by 4 bases and J by 3 bases, with 10 bases between the two germline ends. The CDR3 is 13 residues long. For the CDR3, the DNA is TGTGCCAGCAGCTGTTCCGGGAGCTACGAGCAGTACTTC. Translating gives CASSCSGSYEQYF.

The rearrangement joins TRBV12-3 or TRBV12-4 to TRBJ2-3, with D tentatively TRBD1 or TRBD2 (5 bases each). The CDR3 extends over 13 amino acids. Trimming stripped 10 bases from V and 2 bases from J, with 13 bases between. The CDR3 reads CATPGPYTDTQYF. The CDR3 region has the DNA TGTGCCACCCCGGGACCCTACACAGATACGCAGTATTTT.